The clone carrying this T cell receptor beta chain has a handful of counts. What it binds is unknown. The protocol was immunoSEQ multiplex PCR, while the TCRdb copy is restricted to in-frame clones and leaves out a portion. The data show around 150,000 clones, about 90% seen once. The sample comes from a study of cytomegalovirus exposure and HLA in healthy donors. This CDR3 has 15 amino acids. CDR1 and CDR2 (germline): MNHEY, SMNVEV (reference sequence). V gave up 4 bases and J gave up 4 bases; unmatched junction bases: 7. Study findings and constraints: Reports showed the classifier diagnosing cytomegalovirus status with high specificity and sensitivity.

V is TRBV27 and J is TRBJ2-1; TRBD1 aligns across 7 bases. Specimen: PBMCs. This receptor was obtained from a woman under 40 in good health and CMV-seronegative. Here the CDR3 reads CASSSPGQTYNEQFF. The CDR3 coding sequence is TGTGCCAGCAGTTCGCCGGGACAGACTTACAATGAGCAGTTCTTC.